This section outlines one TCR beta chain sequence together with its context. Its specificity is not known. The primer mix had 60 Vbeta and 13 Jbeta primers. Assay: immunoSEQ multiplex PCR; the TCRdb copy retains only in-frame clones and omits some. This sample yields approximately 120,000 clones, of which around 73% are seen a single time; around 8.1% belongs to the top ten. The CDR3 has 15 residues. Looked up from germline, CDR1 is SGHNT and CDR2 is YYREEE (reference sequence). The ends were cut back, 2 bases at V and 0 bases at J, with 10 bases in the middle. This record comes from a study of cytomegalovirus exposure and HLA in healthy donors. Study-wide results and limits: The study recorded around 160 TCR beta chains that were cytomegalovirus-associated.

The specimen was PBMCs. The chain carries TRBV5-4 and TRBJ2-3; possible D gene TRBD2, 7 bases. This TCR was recovered from a man aged 35-49 years in good health and CMV-seronegative. CDR3 amino acids: CASSFRGASTDTQYF. The CDR3 coding sequence is TGTGCCAGCAGCTTTCGGGGGGCAAGCACAGATACGCAGTATTTT.